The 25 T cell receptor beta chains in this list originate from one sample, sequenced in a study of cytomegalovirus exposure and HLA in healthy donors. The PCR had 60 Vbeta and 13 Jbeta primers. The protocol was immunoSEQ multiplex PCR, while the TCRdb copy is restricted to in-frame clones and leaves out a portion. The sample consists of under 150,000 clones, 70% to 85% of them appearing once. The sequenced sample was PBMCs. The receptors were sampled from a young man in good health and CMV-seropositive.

CDR3 in DNA: TGTGCAGTTCTTCCGGGACAGGGGGCCACCGGGGAGCTGTTTTTT. It translates to CAVLPGQGATGELFF. The chain employs TRBV2 and TRBJ2-2, with 12 bases aligning to TRBD1. Germline CDR1 and CDR2: SNHLY and FYNNEI. The CDR3 consists of 15 residues.

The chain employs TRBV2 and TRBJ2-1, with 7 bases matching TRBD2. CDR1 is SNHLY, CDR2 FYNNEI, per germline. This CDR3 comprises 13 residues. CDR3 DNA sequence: TGTGCTAATTCCGGGCGGGGGTCGGATGAGCAGTTCTTC. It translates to CANSGRGSDEQFF.

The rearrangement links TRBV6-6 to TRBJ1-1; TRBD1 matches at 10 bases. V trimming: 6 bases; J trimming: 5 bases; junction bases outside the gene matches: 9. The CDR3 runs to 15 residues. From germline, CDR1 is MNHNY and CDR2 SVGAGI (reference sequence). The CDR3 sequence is CASSKDRGRRTEAFF. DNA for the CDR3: TGTGCCAGCAGCAAAGACAGGGGGCGAAGGACTGAAGCTTTCTTT.

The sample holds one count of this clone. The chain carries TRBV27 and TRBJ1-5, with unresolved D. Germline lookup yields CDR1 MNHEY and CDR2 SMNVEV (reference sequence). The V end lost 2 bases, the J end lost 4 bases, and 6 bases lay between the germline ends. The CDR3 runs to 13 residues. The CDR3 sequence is CASSLGENQPQHF. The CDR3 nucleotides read TGTGCCAGCAGTTTAGGAGAGAATCAGCCCCAGCATTTT.

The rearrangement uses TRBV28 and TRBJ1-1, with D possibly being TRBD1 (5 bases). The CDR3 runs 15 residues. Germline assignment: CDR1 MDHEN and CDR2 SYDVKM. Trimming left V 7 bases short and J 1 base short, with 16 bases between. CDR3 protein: CASTSQGSSNTEAFF. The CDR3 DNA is TGTGCCAGCACCTCTCAGGGCAGTTCGAACACTGAAGCTTTCTTT.

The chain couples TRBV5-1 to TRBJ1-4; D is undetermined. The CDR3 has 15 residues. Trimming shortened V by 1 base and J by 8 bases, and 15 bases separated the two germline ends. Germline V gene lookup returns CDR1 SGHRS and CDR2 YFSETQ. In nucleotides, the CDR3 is TGCGCCAGCAGCTTGTTAGATCCTGCCGGGGAAAAACTGTTTTTT. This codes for CASSLLDPAGEKLFF.

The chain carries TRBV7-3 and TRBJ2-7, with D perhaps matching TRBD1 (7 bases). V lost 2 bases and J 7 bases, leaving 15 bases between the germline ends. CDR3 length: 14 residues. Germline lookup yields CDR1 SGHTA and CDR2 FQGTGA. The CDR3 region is CASSLGGGITEQYF. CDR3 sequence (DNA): TGTGCCAGCAGCTTAGGAGGGGGCATAACAGAGCAGTACTTC. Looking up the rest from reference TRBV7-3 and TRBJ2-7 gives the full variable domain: GAGVSQTPSNKVTEKGKYVELRCDPISGHTALYWYRQSLGQGPEFLIYFQGTGAADDSGLPNDRFFAVRPEGSVSTLKIQRTERGDSAVYLCASSLGGGITEQYFGPGTRLTVT.

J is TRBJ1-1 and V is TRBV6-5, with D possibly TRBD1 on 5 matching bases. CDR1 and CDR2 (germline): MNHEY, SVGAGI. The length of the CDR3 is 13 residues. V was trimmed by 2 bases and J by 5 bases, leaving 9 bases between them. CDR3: CASSYQKGTEAFF. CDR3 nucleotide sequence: TGTGCCAGCAGTTACCAAAAGGGGACTGAAGCTTTCTTT.

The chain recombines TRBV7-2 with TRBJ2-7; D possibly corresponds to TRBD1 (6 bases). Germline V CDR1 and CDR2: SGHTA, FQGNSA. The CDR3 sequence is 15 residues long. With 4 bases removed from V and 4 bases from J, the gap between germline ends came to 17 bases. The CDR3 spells CASSSPGTKIYEQYF. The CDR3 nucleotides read TGTGCCAGCAGCTCCCCCGGGACAAAAATATACGAGCAGTACTTC.

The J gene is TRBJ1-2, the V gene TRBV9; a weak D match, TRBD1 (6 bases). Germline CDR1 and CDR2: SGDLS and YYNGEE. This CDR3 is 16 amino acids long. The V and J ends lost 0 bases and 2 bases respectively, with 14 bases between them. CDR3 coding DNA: TGTGCCAGCAGCGTAGCCTTAGGGGGTCAAAACTATGGCTACACCTTC. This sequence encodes CASSVALGGQNYGYTF.

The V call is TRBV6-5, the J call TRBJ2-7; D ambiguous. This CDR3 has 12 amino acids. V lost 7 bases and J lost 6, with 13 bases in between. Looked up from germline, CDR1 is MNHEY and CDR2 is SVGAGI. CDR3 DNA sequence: TGTGCCAGCAAGTACCCGCCGAGCGAGCAGTACTTC. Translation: CASKYPPSEQYF.

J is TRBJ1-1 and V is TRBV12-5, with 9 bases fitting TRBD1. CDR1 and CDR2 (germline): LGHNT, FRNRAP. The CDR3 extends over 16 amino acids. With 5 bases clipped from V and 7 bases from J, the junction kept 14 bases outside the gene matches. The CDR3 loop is CASGEPGDRAAGEAFF. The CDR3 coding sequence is TGTGCTAGTGGTGAACCCGGGGACAGGGCCGCCGGTGAAGCTTTCTTT.

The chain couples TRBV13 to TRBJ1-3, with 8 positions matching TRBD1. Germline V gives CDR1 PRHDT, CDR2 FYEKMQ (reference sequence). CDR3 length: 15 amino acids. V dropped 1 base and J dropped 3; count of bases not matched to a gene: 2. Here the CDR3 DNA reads TGTGCCAGCAGCTTAGCGACAGGGGTTGGAAACACCATATATTTT. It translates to CASSLATGVGNTIYF.

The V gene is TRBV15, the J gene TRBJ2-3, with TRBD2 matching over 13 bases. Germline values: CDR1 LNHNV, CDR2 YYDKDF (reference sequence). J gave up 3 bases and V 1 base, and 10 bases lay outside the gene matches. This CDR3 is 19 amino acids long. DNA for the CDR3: TGTGCCACCAGCAGAGGATTTACTAGCGGGGGGGCCGGGACAGATACGCAGTATTTT. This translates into CATSRGFTSGGAGTDTQYF.

CDR3 bases: TGTGCCAGCAGCCCGGACAGGGGAGGCCAAGAGACCCAGTACTTC. This translates into CASSPDRGGQETQYF. V gene TRBV4-2 combines with J gene TRBJ2-5, with 9 positions matching TRBD1. Per the germline V gene, CDR1 is LGHNA and CDR2 is YNFKEQ. Germline trimming cut 4 bases from V and 1 base from J; bases unmatched to any gene: 4. The CDR3 is 15 amino acids.

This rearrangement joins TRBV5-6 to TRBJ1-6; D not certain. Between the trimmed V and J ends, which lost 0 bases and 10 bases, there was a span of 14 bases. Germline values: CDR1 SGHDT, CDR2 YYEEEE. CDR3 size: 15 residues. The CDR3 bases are TGTGCCAGCAGCTTGGGGCAGACGTTCGGGTCACCCCTCCACTTT. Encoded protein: CASSLGQTFGSPLHF.

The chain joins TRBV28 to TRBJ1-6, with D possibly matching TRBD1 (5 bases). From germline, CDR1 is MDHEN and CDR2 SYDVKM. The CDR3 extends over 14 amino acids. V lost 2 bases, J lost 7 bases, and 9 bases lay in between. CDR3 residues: CASSLEGRNSPLHF. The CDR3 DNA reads TGTGCCAGCAGTTTAGAGGGGAGGAATTCACCCCTCCACTTT. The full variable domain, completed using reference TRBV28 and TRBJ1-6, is DVKVTQSSRYLVKRTGEKVFLECVQDMDHENMFWYRQDPGLGLRLIYFSYDVKMKEKGDIPEGYSVSREKKERFSLILESASTNQTSMYLCASSLEGRNSPLHFGNGTRLTVT.

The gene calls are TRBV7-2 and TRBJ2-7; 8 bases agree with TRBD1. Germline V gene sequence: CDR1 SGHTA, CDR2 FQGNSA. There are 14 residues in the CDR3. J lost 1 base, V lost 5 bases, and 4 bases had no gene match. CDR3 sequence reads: CASSGRTGSYEQYF. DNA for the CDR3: TGTGCCAGCAGCGGAAGGACAGGGTCCTACGAGCAGTACTTC.

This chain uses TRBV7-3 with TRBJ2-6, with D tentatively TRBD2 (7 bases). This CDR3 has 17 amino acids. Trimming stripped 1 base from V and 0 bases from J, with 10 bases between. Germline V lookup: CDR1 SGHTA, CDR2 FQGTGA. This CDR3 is CASSLRGGFSGANVLTF. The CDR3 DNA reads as TGTGCCAGCAGCTTAAGGGGGGGCTTCTCTGGGGCCAACGTCCTGACTTTC.

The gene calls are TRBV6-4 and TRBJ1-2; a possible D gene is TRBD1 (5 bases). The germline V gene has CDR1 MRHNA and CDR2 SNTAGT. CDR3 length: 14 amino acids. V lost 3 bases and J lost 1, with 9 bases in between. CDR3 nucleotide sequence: TGTGCCAGCAGTGAGGGGCAGAATAACTATGGCTACACCTTC. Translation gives CASSEGQNNYGYTF.

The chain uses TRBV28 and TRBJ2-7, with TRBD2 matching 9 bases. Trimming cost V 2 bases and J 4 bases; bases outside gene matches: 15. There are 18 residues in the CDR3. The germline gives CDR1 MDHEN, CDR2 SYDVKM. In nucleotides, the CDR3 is TGTGCCAGCAGTTTAGGGGGGGCGGCGGGGGGGCGTCGGTACGAGCAGTACTTC. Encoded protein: CASSLGGAAGGRRYEQYF.

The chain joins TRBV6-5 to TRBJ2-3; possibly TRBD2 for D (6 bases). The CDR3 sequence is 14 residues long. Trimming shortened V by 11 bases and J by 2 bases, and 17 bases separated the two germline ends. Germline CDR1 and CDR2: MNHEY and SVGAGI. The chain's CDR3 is CAVRDFPNTDTQYF. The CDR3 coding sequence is TGTGCCGTTCGGGACTTCCCAAACACAGATACGCAGTATTTT.

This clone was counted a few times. CDR3 bases: TGTGCCTGGAGTAGGGGGGGGTCTGGAAACACCATATATTTT. Translation: CAWSRGGSGNTIYF. V usage is TRBV30 and J usage is TRBJ1-3; tentatively, D is TRBD1 (6 bases). Germline lookup yields CDR1 GTSNPN and CDR2 SVGIG (reference sequence). The CDR3 extends over 14 amino acids. V was pared by 2 bases and J by 1 base, with 9 bases between. Filled out from reference TRBV30 and TRBJ1-3, the complete variable domain reads SQTIHQWPATLVQPVGSPLSLECTVEGTSNPNLYWYRQAAGRGLQLLFYSVGIGQISSEVPQNLSASRPQDRQFILSSKKLLLSDSGFYLCAWSRGGSGNTIYFGEGSWLTVV.

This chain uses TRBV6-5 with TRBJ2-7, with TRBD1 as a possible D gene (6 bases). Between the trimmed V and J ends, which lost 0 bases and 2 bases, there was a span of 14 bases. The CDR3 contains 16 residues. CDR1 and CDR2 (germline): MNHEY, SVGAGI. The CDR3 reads CASSYSPLQGTYEQYF. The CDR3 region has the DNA TGTGCCAGCAGTTACTCCCCTTTACAGGGTACCTACGAGCAGTACTTC.

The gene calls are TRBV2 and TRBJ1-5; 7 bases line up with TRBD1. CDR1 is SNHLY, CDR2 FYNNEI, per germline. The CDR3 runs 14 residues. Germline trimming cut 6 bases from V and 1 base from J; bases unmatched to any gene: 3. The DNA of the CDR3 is TGTGCCAGCAGCGCGACAGGGAGCAATCAGCCCCAGCATTTT. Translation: CASSATGSNQPQHF.